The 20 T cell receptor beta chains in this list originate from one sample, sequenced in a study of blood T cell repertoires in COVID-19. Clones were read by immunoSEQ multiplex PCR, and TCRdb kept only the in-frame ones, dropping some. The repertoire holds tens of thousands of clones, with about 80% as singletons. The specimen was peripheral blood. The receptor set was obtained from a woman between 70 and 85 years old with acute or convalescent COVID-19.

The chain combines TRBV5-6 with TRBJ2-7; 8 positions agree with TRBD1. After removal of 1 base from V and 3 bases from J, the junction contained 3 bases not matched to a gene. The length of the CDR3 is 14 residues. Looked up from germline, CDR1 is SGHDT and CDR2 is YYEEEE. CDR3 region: CASSLTGGNYEQYF. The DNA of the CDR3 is TGTGCCAGCAGCTTGACAGGGGGAAACTACGAGCAGTACTTC.

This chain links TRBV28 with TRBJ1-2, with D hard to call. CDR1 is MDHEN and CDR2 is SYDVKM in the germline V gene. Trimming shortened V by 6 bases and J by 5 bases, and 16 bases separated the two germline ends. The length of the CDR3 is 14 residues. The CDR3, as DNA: TGTGCCAGCAGCCCTGGTGACTCCCTTTATGGCTACACCTTC. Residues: CASSPGDSLYGYTF.

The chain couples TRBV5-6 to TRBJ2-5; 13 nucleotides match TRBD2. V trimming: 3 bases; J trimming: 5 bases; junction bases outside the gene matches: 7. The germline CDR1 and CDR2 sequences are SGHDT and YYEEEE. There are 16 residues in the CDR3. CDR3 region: CASSSLTSGRFETQYF. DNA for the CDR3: TGTGCCAGCAGCTCCCTGACTAGCGGGAGGTTTGAGACCCAGTACTTC.

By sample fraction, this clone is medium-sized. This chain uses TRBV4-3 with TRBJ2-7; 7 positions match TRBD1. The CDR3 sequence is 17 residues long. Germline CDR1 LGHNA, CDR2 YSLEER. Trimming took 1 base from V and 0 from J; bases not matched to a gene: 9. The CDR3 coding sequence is TGCGCCAGCAGCCAAGCGGCTTCGGGACAGTACTCCTACGAGCAGTACTTC. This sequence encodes CASSQAASGQYSYEQYF.

The CDR3 nucleotides are TGTGCCAGCAGACCAACAGGGCTCCGAGGGAACACTGAAGCTTTCTTT. This encodes CASRPTGLRGNTEAFF. V usage is TRBV6-6 and J usage is TRBJ1-1; perhaps TRBD1 as D (6 bases). Germline lookup yields CDR1 MNHNY and CDR2 SVGAGI (reference sequence). V was pared by 6 bases and J by 1 base, with 18 bases between. The CDR3 is 16 residues long.

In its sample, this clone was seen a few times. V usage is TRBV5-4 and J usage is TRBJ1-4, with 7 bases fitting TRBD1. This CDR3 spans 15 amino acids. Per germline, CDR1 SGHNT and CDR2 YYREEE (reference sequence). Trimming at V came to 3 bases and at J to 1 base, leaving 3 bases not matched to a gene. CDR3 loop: CASSSYRGTNEKLFF. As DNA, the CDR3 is TGTGCCAGCAGCTCCTACAGGGGAACTAATGAAAAACTGTTTTTT. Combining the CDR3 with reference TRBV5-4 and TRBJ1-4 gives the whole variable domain ETGVTQSPTHLIKTRGQQVTLRCSSQSGHNTVSWYQQALGQGPQFIFQYYREEENGRGNFPPRFSGLQFPNYSSELNVNALELDDSALYLCASSSYRGTNEKLFFGSGTQLSVL.

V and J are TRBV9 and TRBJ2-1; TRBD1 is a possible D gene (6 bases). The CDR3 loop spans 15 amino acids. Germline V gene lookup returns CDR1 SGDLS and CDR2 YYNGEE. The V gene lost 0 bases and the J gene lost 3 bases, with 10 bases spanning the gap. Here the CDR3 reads CASSVEGVFYNEQFF. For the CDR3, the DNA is TGTGCCAGCAGCGTAGAGGGGGTGTTCTACAATGAGCAGTTCTTC.

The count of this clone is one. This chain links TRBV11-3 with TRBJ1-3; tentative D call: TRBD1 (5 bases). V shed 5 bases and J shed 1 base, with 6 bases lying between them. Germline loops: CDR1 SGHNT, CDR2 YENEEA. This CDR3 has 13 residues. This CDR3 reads CASSQGSGNTIYF. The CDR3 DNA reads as TGTGCCAGCAGCCAGGGATCTGGAAACACCATATATTTT.

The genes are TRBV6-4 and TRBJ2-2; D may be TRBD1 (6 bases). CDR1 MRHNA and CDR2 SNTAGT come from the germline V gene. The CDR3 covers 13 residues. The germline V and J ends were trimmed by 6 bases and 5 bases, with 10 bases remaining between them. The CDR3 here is CASRGQQTGELFF. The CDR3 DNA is TGTGCCAGCAGAGGACAGCAAACCGGGGAGCTGTTTTTT.

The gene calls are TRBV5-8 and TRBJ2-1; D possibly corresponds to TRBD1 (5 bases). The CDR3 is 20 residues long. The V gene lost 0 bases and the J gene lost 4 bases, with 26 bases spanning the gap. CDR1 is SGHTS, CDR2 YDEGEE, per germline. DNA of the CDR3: TGTGCCAGCAGCTTGGCCGGAAGGGCCCAGGGCGGTTGGTCGTACAATGAGCAGTTCTTC. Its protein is CASSLAGRAQGGWSYNEQFF.

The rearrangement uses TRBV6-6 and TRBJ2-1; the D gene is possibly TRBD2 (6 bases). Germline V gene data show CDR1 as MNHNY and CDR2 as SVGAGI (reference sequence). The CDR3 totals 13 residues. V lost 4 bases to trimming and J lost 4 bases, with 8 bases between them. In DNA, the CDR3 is TGTGCCAGCAGTTCCGGGAGATACAATGAGCAGTTCTTC. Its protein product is CASSSGRYNEQFF.

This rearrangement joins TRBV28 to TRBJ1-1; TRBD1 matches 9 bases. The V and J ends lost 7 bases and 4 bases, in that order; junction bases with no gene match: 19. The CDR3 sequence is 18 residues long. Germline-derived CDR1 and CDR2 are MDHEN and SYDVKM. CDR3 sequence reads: CASKYYRFVGQGGTEAFF. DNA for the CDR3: TGTGCCAGCAAGTATTATCGATTTGTGGGACAGGGTGGCACTGAAGCTTTCTTT.

The CDR3 nucleotides read TGTGCCAGCAGCTCGGGGGAGGGAACAGATACGCAGTATTTT. Its protein product is CASSSGEGTDTQYF. V usage is TRBV7-9 and J usage is TRBJ2-3; 7 nucleotides line up with TRBD2. Looked up from germline, CDR1 is SEHNR and CDR2 is FQNEAQ (reference sequence). V lost 4 bases and J lost 3; bases outside the gene matches: 4. This CDR3 is 14 amino acids long.

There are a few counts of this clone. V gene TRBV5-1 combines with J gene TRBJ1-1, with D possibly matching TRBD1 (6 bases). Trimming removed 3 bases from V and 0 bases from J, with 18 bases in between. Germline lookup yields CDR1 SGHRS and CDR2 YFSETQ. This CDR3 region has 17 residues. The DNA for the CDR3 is TGCGCCAGCAGCTCGACCGGGACACCAGGACTGAACACTGAAGCTTTCTTT. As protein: CASSSTGTPGLNTEAFF. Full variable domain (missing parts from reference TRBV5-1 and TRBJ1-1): KAGVTQTPRYLIKTRGQQVTLSCSPISGHRSVSWYQQTPGQGLQFLFEYFSETQRNKGNFPGRFSGRQFSNSRSEMNVSTLELGDSALYLCASSSTGTPGLNTEAFFGQGTRLTVV.

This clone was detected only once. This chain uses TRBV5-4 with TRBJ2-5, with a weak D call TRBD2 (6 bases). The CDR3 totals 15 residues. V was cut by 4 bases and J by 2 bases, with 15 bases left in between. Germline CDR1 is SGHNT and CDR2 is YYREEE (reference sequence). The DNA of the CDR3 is TGTGCCAGCAGCGTGGGACTTCGCACTCAAGAGACCCAGTACTTC. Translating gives CASSVGLRTQETQYF. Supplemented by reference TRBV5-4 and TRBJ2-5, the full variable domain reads ETGVTQSPTHLIKTRGQQVTLRCSSQSGHNTVSWYQQALGQGPQFIFQYYREEENGRGNFPPRFSGLQFPNYSSELNVNALELDDSALYLCASSVGLRTQETQYFGPGTRLLVL.

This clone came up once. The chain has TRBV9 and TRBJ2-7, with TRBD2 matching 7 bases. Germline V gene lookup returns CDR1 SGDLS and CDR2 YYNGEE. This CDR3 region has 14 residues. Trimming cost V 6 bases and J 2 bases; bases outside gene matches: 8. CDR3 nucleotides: TGTGCCAGCAACCGCGGGAGAGGGACCTACGAGCAGTACTTC. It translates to CASNRGRGTYEQYF.

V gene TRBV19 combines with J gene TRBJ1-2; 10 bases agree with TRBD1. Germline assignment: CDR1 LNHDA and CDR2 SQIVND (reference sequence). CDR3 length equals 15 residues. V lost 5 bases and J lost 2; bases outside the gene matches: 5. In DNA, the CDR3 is TGTGCCAGTAGTCGGACAGGGGGAAAGAACTATGGCTACACCTTC. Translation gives CASSRTGGKNYGYTF.

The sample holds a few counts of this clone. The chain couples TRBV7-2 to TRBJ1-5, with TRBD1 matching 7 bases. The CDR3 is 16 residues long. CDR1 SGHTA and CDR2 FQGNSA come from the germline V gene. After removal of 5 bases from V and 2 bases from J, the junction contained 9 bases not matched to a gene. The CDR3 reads CASSPRRGHGNQPQHF. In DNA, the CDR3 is TGTGCCAGCAGCCCAAGGAGGGGGCACGGCAATCAGCCCCAGCATTTT.

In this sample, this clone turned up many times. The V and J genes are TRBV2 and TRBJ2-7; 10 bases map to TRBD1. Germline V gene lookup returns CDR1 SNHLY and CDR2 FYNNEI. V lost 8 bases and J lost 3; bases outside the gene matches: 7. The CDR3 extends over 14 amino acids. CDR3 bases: TGTGCCAGCGACGGGACAGGGGCTCTCTACGAGCAGTACTTC. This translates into CASDGTGALYEQYF.

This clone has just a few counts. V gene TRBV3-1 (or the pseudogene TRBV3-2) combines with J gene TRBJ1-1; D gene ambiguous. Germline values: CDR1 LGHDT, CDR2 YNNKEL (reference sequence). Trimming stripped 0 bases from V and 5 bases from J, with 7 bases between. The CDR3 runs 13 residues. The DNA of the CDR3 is TGTGCCAGCAGCCAAGACAGGTCAACTGAAGCTTTCTTT. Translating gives CASSQDRSTEAFF.